The rows below give T cell receptor beta chains drawn from one sample of a study of T cell repertoires in cytomegalovirus infection. No cognate antigen is known for these TCRs. TCRdb called the reads again in MiXCR, with one record for every CDR3 protein. The top ten hold more than 13% of the sample, which has about 890,000 distinct CDR3 sequences, roughly 30% seen once. This specimen consisted of cultured CD8+ T cells from PBMCs, obtained from culture after CMV antigen stimulation. The receptors originated from a human donor in good health (CMV status not recorded). Some clones in this sample may be carry-over from other donors' samples. The CDR3 runs from the conserved cysteine through the conserved F or W. D genes are given only for firm matches. Clone size is shown for a subset of rows, as once, few, many or a class of expanded clone.

TRBV29-1	TRBJ1-1	NA	NA	TGCAGCGGGGAGGGACTTGGAAACACTGAAGCTTTCTTT	CSGEGLGNTEAFF
TRBV19	TRBJ1-5	TRBD1	few	TGTGCCAGTAGGACAGGGGCTCAGCCCCAGCATTTT	CASRTGAQPQHF
TRBV7-9	TRBJ2-1	TRBD1	NA	TGTGCCAGCAGCTCCGGGACAGGGGCGTTAAATGAGCAGTTCTTC	CASSSGTGALNEQFF
TRBV24-1	TRBJ1-5	TRBD1	NA	TGTGCCACCAGTGACTGGGGACAGGATAATCAGCCCCAGCATTTT	CATSDWGQDNQPQHF
TRBV5-1	TRBJ2-7	TRBD1	few	TGCGCCAGCAGCTTTCGGCAGGGACAGTTCTACGAGCAGTACTTC	CASSFRQGQFYEQYF
TRBV7-6	TRBJ2-7	NA	NA	TGTGCCAGCAGCTCCGCAGGCTGGGTCGAAATCCCCTACGAGCAGTACTTC	CASSSAGWVEIPYEQYF
TRBV6-1	TRBJ2-2	TRBD2	NA	TGTGCCAGCAGACTCCACCGACTAGCGGGGGAGTACACCGGGGAGCTGTTTTTT	CASRLHRLAGEYTGELFF
TRBV24-1	TRBJ2-1	NA	once	TGTGCCACCAGTGATTTAGGTATGAGCTCCTACAATGAGCAGTTCTTC	CATSDLGMSSYNEQFF
TRBV7-6	TRBJ2-2	NA	few	TGTGCCAGCAGCTTAAGTAGAGGGGAAGGGACCGGGGAGCTGTTTTTT	CASSLSRGEGTGELFF
TRBV7-9	TRBJ2-7	TRBD1	many	TGTGCCAGCAGGTCCGGGACAGGGGCCGAGCAGTACTTC	CASRSGTGAEQYF
TRBV2	TRBJ2-1	NA	NA	TGTGCCAGCACCCCAGAAGAGGGGACTTCCTATGAGCAGTTCTTC	CASTPEEGTSYEQFF
TRBV27	TRBJ2-3	NA	NA	TGTGCCAGCAGTTCTCTCTTCACTAGCACAGATACGCAGTATTTT	CASSSLFTSTDTQYF
TRBV5-8	TRBJ1-2	NA	NA	TGTGCCAGCAGCCTGGGACAACTATTTAACTATGGCTACACCTTC	CASSLGQLFNYGYTF
TRBV7-2	TRBJ2-1	TRBD2	NA	TGTTCCAGCAGCTTAGCGGGGCTAGCGGGGGACCGCTACAATGAGCAGTTCTTC	CSSSLAGLAGDRYNEQFF
TRBV27	TRBJ1-4	NA	NA	TGTGCCAGCACCGGGGGTCCCTCCGGTGGTGAAAAACTGTTTTTT	CASTGGPSGGEKLFF
TRBV5-6	TRBJ2-3	NA	NA	TGTGCCAGCAGCCCCGCGTTGGAGGCGGATACGCAGTATTTT	CASSPALEADTQYF
TRBV6-2/TRBV6-3	TRBJ1-1	NA	NA	TGTGCCAGCAGTTACTTAGCTTCGGATAACACTGAAGCTTTCTTT	CASSYLASDNTEAFF
TRBV7-9	TRBJ2-5	NA	NA	TGTGCCAGCAGCTCTGAAGTAGACGGGTACCAAGAGACCCAGTACTTC	CASSSEVDGYQETQYF
TRBV4-3	TRBJ2-1	TRBD2	NA	TGCGCCAGCAGCCAAGATTCCCCCCATAGCGGGGGGGCCTCCTACAATGAGCAGTTCTTC	CASSQDSPHSGGASYNEQFF
TRBV6-5	TRBJ1-6	NA	few	TGTGCCAGCAGTTACTCCCCATCAGGAGGTTCACCCCTCCACTTT	CASSYSPSGGSPLHF
TRBV7-9	TRBJ2-5	TRBD1	NA	TGTGCCAGCAGCGTGACGACAGGGGCCTCGGAGACCCAGTACTTC	CASSVTTGASETQYF
TRBV29-1	TRBJ2-1	TRBD1	few	TGCAGCGTAGGGGTCACAGGGGAAGACAATGAGCAGTTCTTC	CSVGVTGEDNEQFF
TRBV7-2	TRBJ2-3	TRBD2	medium-sized	TGTGCCAGCAGCCAGGGACTAGCGGGGGGATTTAGCACAGATACGCAGTATTTT	CASSQGLAGGFSTDTQYF
TRBV20-1	TRBJ1-1	TRBD1	once	TGCAGTGCTAGAGATGGGGACAGGGCATGGACTGAAGCTTTCTTT	CSARDGDRAWTEAFF
TRBV7-9	TRBJ1-6	NA	many	TGTGCCAGCAGCTTCTTTCGGGGTCAAGGTTCACCCCTCCACTTT	CASSFFRGQGSPLHF
TRBV5-1	TRBJ1-4	NA	NA	TGCGCCAGCAGCCCTGCCGGGCCCGGGAATGAAAAACTGTTTTTT	CASSPAGPGNEKLFF
TRBV12-3/TRBV12-4	TRBJ1-2	NA	few	TGTGCCAGCAGTTTAGATCCAGAATCCTATGGCTACACCTTC	CASSLDPESYGYTF
TRBV11-2	TRBJ1-1	TRBD1	NA	TGTGCCAGCAGCCCTTGGGACAGCGGGAACACTGAAGCTTTCTTT	CASSPWDSGNTEAFF
TRBV18	TRBJ2-7	TRBD1	few	TGTGCCAGCTCACCGGGACAGGGCCTCCTCGAGCAGTACTTC	CASSPGQGLLEQYF
TRBV11-2	TRBJ2-7	TRBD1	NA	TGTGCCAGCAGCGATACAGGGGTGGGATACGAGCAGTACTTC	CASSDTGVGYEQYF
TRBV20-1	TRBJ2-7	TRBD2	NA	TGCAGTGCTAGGGGACTAGCGGGGGTCGAGCAGTACTTC	CSARGLAGVEQYF
TRBV20-1	TRBJ2-1	NA	few	TGCAGTGCTGTCACCGGGGACTACAATGAGCAGTTCTTC	CSAVTGDYNEQFF
TRBV4-1	TRBJ1-1	NA	few	TGCGCCAGCAGCCAAGTGGGAGCAGGGGCGTCCGACACTGAAGCTTTCTTT	CASSQVGAGASDTEAFF
TRBV6-1	TRBJ1-1	TRBD1	few	TGTGCCAGCAGGGACAGGAACCCGAGTTCTGAAGCTTTCTTT	CASRDRNPSSEAFF
TRBV6-1	TRBJ2-3	NA	few	TGTGCCAGCAGCGCCAAGATCACGGTCGAATTCGCAGATACGCAGTATTTT	CASSAKITVEFADTQYF
TRBV15	TRBJ2-1	NA	NA	TGTGCCACCAGCAATCCAACAGGGCCTGAGCAGTTCTTC	CATSNPTGPEQFF
TRBV6-1	TRBJ1-1	NA	few	TGTGCCAGCAGTCCCGGGTGGGGGAACACTGAAGCTTTCTTT	CASSPGWGNTEAFF
TRBV6-5	TRBJ1-2	TRBD1	NA	TGTGCCAGCAGTTACCCGGGGCAGGGGGTGTATGGCTACACCTTC	CASSYPGQGVYGYTF
TRBV7-2	TRBJ2-3	TRBD2	few	TGTGCCTCAAGGGACGGGGGGGCCGGCACAGATACGCAGTATTTT	CASRDGGAGTDTQYF
TRBV7-9	TRBJ1-5	TRBD1	many	TGTGCCAGCAGCTTAGCAGGGGGCACTCAGCCCCAGCATTTT	CASSLAGGTQPQHF
TRBV6-1	TRBJ2-7	NA	few	TGTGCCAGCAGTGAAGGGACACCCTACGAGCAGTACTTC	CASSEGTPYEQYF
TRBV19	TRBJ1-1	TRBD1	few	TGTGCCAGTAGTATCGGGACAGGGGCCACTGAAGCTTTCTTT	CASSIGTGATEAFF
TRBV28	TRBJ1-6	NA	many	TGTGCCAGCAGTCTTTTCAATTCACCCCTCCACTTT	CASSLFNSPLHF
TRBV6-5	TRBJ2-1	NA	NA	TGTGCCAGCAGTTACGGGACCAGGGGTGAGCAGTTCTTC	CASSYGTRGEQFF
TRBV19	TRBJ2-4	TRBD2	NA	TGTGCCAGTACCCTATTGGGGGGGGAGGACATTCAGTACTTC	CASTLLGGEDIQYF
TRBV28	TRBJ2-1	TRBD2	few	TGTGCCAGCAGTCTGGGACTAGCGGGGCCGGGCATAAATGAGCAGTTCTTC	CASSLGLAGPGINEQFF
TRBV5-1	TRBJ2-1	TRBD2	few	TGCGCCAGCGGGACTAGCGGGGCGTACAATGAGCAGTTCTTC	CASGTSGAYNEQFF
TRBV15	TRBJ1-5	TRBD1	few	TGTGCCACCAGCAGAGATGATGCAGGGACAGAGGTAAAGCATTTT	CATSRDDAGTEVKHF
TRBV4-1	TRBJ2-1	TRBD1	NA	TGCGCCAGCAGCCAAGAGGGACAGGGGGCTACCTACAATGAGCAGTTCTTC	CASSQEGQGATYNEQFF
TRBV12-5	TRBJ2-1	NA	few	TGTGCTAGTGGTTTGGTAGTTGGCAGGGGGGTTGGCGAGCAGTTCTTC	CASGLVVGRGVGEQFF
TRBV7-7	TRBJ2-2	TRBD1	few	TGTGCTAGCAGCTCGACAGGGTACTCGAACACCGGGGAGCTGTTTTTT	CASSSTGYSNTGELFF
TRBV20-1	TRBJ1-1	NA	NA	TGCAGTGCCGAGGCAACCTTCTTT	CSAEATFF